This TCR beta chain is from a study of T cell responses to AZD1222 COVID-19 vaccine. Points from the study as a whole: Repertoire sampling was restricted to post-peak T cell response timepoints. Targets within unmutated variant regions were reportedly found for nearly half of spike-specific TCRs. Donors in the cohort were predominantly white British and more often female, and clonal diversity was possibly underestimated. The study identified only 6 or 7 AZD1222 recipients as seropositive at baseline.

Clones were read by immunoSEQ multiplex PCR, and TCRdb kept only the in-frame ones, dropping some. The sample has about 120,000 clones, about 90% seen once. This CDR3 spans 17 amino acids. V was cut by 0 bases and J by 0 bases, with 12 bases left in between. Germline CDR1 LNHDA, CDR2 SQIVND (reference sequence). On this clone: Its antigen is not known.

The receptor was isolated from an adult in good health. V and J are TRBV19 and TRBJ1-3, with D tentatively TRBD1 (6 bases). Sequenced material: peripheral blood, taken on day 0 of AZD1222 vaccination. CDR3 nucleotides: TGTGCCAGTAGTATAGAGGGGAACAGGGCCTCTGGAAACACCATATATTTT. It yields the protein CASSIEGNRASGNTIYF.